A single sample gave rise to the 20 T cell receptor beta chains below, sequenced in a study of blood T cell repertoires in COVID-19. Method: immunoSEQ multiplex PCR; TCRdb's copy keeps in-frame clones and lacks some. The sample lists approximately 110,000 clones, over 75% seen once, with 8.4% in the top ten. The sequenced sample consisted of peripheral blood. The source is a woman between 65 and 79 years old who had recovered from COVID-19.

The chain joins TRBV6-5 to TRBJ1-2, with D unresolved. Germline V gene lookup returns CDR1 MNHEY and CDR2 SVGAGI. The CDR3 is made up of 12 amino acids. The V gene lost 7 bases and the J gene lost 5 bases, with 11 bases spanning the gap. The DNA for the CDR3 is TGTGCCAGCATGAGTCAGCGGTATGGCTACACCTTC. It specifies CASMSQRYGYTF.

This CDR3 reads CASSFGTGVGETQYF. The CDR3 DNA reads as TGCGCCAGCAGCTTCGGGACAGGGGTGGGGGAGACCCAGTACTTC. The chain combines TRBV5-1 with TRBJ2-5; TRBD1 agrees at 10 bases. Losses at the gene ends were 2 bases for V and 5 bases for J; bases not matched to a gene: 6. From germline, CDR1 is SGHRS and CDR2 YFSETQ. CDR3 size: 15 residues.

The V and J genes are TRBV6-5 and TRBJ2-7; possible D gene TRBD1, 6 bases. There are 15 residues in the CDR3. Per the germline V gene, CDR1 is MNHEY and CDR2 is SVGAGI. Trimming pared 7 bases from V and 6 bases from J, leaving 22 bases between. Here the CDR3 reads CASTSGTIEGSEQYF. CDR3 nucleotides: TGTGCCAGCACCTCCGGGACAATCGAGGGAAGCGAGCAGTACTTC.

CDR3 region: CASSQGVNEQFF. The CDR3 nucleotides are TGCGCCAGCAGCCAGGGGGTTAATGAGCAGTTCTTC. The chain recombines TRBV5-1 with TRBJ2-1; 7 positions match TRBD1. Germline trimming cut 4 bases from V and 7 bases from J; bases unmatched to any gene: 2. The CDR3 covers 12 residues. CDR1 and CDR2 (germline): SGHRS, YFSETQ.

In DNA form, the CDR3 reads TGTGCCAGCAGCTCGACTGTCAATGAGCAGTTCTTC. Translated: CASSSTVNEQFF. This rearrangement joins TRBV7-9 to TRBJ2-1, with D unclear. This CDR3 has 12 residues. The V end lost 4 bases, the J end lost 6 bases, and 7 bases lay between the germline ends. Germline V gene sequence: CDR1 SEHNR, CDR2 FQNEAQ (reference sequence).

The chain combines TRBV7-8 with TRBJ2-1; D uncertain. Trimming removed 1 base at V and 5 bases at J, with 3 bases between. Looked up from germline, CDR1 is SGHVS and CDR2 is FQNEAQ. The CDR3 is 12 residues long. The chain's CDR3 is CASSLGDNEQFF. CDR3 coding DNA: TGTGCCAGCAGCTTAGGCGACAATGAGCAGTTCTTC.

The chain employs TRBV5-1 and TRBJ2-5, with 8 bases identical to TRBD1. Unmatched junction bases numbered 7, after V lost 1 base and J lost 5 bases. CDR3 length: 15 residues. CDR1 is SGHRS, CDR2 YFSETQ, per germline. The CDR3 sequence is CASSLSQGARETQYF. The CDR3 DNA is TGCGCCAGCAGCTTGTCGCAGGGGGCACGGGAGACCCAGTACTTC.

The chain joins TRBV7-2 to TRBJ1-1; a possible D gene is TRBD1 (5 bases). The CDR3 loop spans 13 amino acids. CDR1 is SGHTA, CDR2 FQGNSA, per germline. V lost 5 bases and J 5 bases, leaving 12 bases between the germline ends. The CDR3 here is CASSPGGGTEAFF. DNA of the CDR3: TGTGCCAGCAGCCCGGGCGGGGGAACTGAAGCTTTCTTT.

This clone was detected only once. The chain joins TRBV19 to TRBJ2-2, with 8 bases that match TRBD1. Germline loops: CDR1 LNHDA, CDR2 SQIVND (reference sequence). The CDR3 extends over 16 amino acids. After removal of 4 bases from V and 4 bases from J, the junction contained 8 bases not matched to a gene. For the CDR3, the DNA is TGTGCCAGTAGTAGGGGAAGGGACAGGCCCACCGGGGAGCTGTTTTTT. Translated, it gives CASSRGRDRPTGELFF.

This CDR3 reads CSVRTNSYEQYF. CDR3 coding DNA: TGCAGCGTTAGGACAAACTCCTACGAGCAGTACTTC. The chain links TRBV29-1 to TRBJ2-7; D is possibly TRBD1 (5 bases). Per germline, CDR1 SQVTM and CDR2 ANQGSEA. The CDR3 sequence is 12 residues long. V was shortened by 5 bases and J by 0 bases, with 8 bases between the two germline ends.

This clone has just a few counts. The chain has TRBV21-1 and TRBJ1-5. TRBV21-1 is a known pseudogene. This CDR3 has 14 residues. CDR3 in DNA: TGTGCCAGCATGCAAACCCGACCGGGGCAGCCCCAGCATTTT. The encoded protein is CASMQTRPGQPQHF.

The rearrangement uses TRBV29-1 and TRBJ2-4, with 7 bases matching TRBD1. The junction had 2 bases not matched to a gene; V was cut back by 3 bases and J by 6 bases. The CDR3 spans 12 residues. CDR1 SQVTM and CDR2 ANQGSEA come from the germline V gene. The CDR3 DNA follows: TGCAGCGTTGATGGACAGGTAAACATTCAGTACTTC. It codes for CSVDGQVNIQYF.

This sequence joins TRBV7-2 and TRBJ2-5, with TRBD2 matching over 14 bases. V shed 4 bases, J shed 2 bases, and the junction held 3 bases outside the gene matches. There are 16 residues in the CDR3. In germline, CDR1 is SGHTA, CDR2 FQGNSA. The CDR3 reads CASSWRLAGGQETQYF. The DNA for the CDR3 is TGTGCCAGCAGCTGGCGACTAGCGGGGGGGCAAGAGACCCAGTACTTC.

The J gene is TRBJ2-5, the V gene TRBV5-6; a weak D match, TRBD2 (6 bases). Germline V gene sequence: CDR1 SGHDT, CDR2 YYEEEE. This CDR3 spans 12 amino acids. With 2 bases removed from V and 7 bases from J, the gap between germline ends came to 9 bases. The CDR3 loop reads CASSLTGVTQYF. CDR3 nucleotide sequence: TGTGCCAGCAGCTTAACGGGAGTGACCCAGTACTTC.

The chain carries TRBV12-3 or TRBV12-4 and TRBJ2-1; 7 bases are a match to TRBD1. The CDR3 length is 12 residues. V gave up 8 bases and J gave up 8 bases; unmatched junction bases: 6. CDR3: CASGTGADEQFF. CDR3 sequence (DNA): TGTGCCAGCGGAACAGGGGCGGATGAGCAGTTCTTC.

The chain uses TRBV5-1 and TRBJ2-1; D unclear. Germline CDR1 is SGHRS and CDR2 is YFSETQ. Deletions cut 1 base from V and 0 bases from J, with 14 bases between. The CDR3 length is 17 residues. CDR3 sequence: CASSLFPLLSSYNEQFF. CDR3 nucleotide sequence: TGCGCCAGCAGCTTGTTCCCCCTCCTTAGCTCCTACAATGAGCAGTTCTTC. The full variable domain, with the rest looked up from reference TRBV5-1 and TRBJ2-1, is KAGVTQTPRYLIKTRGQQVTLSCSPISGHRSVSWYQQTPGQGLQFLFEYFSETQRNKGNFPGRFSGRQFSNSRSEMNVSTLELGDSALYLCASSLFPLLSSYNEQFFGPGTRLTVL.

V is TRBV11-3 and J is TRBJ2-7, with D perhaps TRBD2 (5 bases). The V gene lost 0 bases and the J gene lost 6 bases, with 9 bases spanning the gap. This CDR3 contains 13 residues. The germline gives CDR1 SGHNT, CDR2 YENEEA. CDR3 sequence (DNA): TGTGCCAGCAGCTTAGAAAGCGGAGGCGAGCAGTACTTC. Its protein product is CASSLESGGEQYF. The entire variable domain, with the rest obtained from reference TRBV11-3 and TRBJ2-7, is as follows: EAGVVQSPRYKIIEKKQPVAFWCNPISGHNTLYWYLQNLGQGPELLIRYENEEAVDDSQLPKDRFSAERLKGVDSTLKIQPAELGDSAVYLCASSLESGGEQYFGPGTRLTVT.

The chain is built from TRBV11-2 and TRBJ2-1, with 14 bases lining up with TRBD2. Trimming at V came to 5 bases and at J to 8 bases, leaving 14 bases not matched to a gene. This CDR3 has 18 residues. Germline V gene sequence: CDR1 SGHAT, CDR2 FQNNGV. Here the CDR3 reads CASSRLGSGTSGRYEQFF. The CDR3, as DNA: TGTGCCAGCAGCCGGCTAGGTTCCGGGACTAGCGGGAGATATGAGCAGTTCTTC.

The chain links TRBV2 to TRBJ1-5; 7 bases agree with TRBD1. The CDR3 has 13 residues. The V segment lost 5 bases and the J segment 4 bases; nucleotides outside the gene matches: 2. CDR1 SNHLY and CDR2 FYNNEI come from the germline V gene. The CDR3 bases are TGTGCCAGCAGTATACAGGGGAATCAGCCCCAGCATTTT. Translated: CASSIQGNQPQHF.

V gene TRBV29-1 combines with J gene TRBJ2-3; D possibly corresponds to TRBD1 (5 bases). Germline lookup yields CDR1 SQVTM and CDR2 ANQGSEA. V was pared by 3 bases and J by 1 base, with 17 bases between. The CDR3 covers 16 residues. The CDR3 DNA reads as TGCAGCGTTGAGGGGCTCAGGGCCGCGGGCACAGATACGCAGTATTTT. Protein product: CSVEGLRAAGTDTQYF.